This T cell receptor (beta chain) derives from a study of CD8 T cells in ankylosing spondylitis. With molecular barcodes, quantitative 5'-RACE was used to make the TCR beta libraries. Using its own MiXCR run on the 5' RACE reads, TCRdb lists one record per CDR3 protein. The sample holds about 450,000 distinct CDR3 sequences, 26% seen once. General study points: Roughly 8 highly homologous variants made up a TCR beta motif, and this motif appeared characteristic of ankylosing spondylitis blood. Existing reports had already noted some motif variants in reactive arthritis synovial fluid and blood.

A few counts support this clonotype. The target antigen is unknown. The J segment lost 7 bases and the V segment lost 4 bases, leaving 9 bases of the junction unmatched. The length of the CDR3 is 15 residues. The germline gives CDR1 DFQATT, CDR2 SNEGSKA (reference sequence). The sequenced sample was blood, either unsorted or a sorted T cell fraction (not recorded which). V and J are TRBV20-1 and TRBJ2-1; 11 bases match TRBD1. The TCR originated in a male donor with ankylosing spondylitis. For the CDR3, the DNA is TGCAGTGCTACCTACCGGGACAGGGGGGGGAATGAGCAGTTCTTC. Residues: CSATYRDRGGNEQFF.